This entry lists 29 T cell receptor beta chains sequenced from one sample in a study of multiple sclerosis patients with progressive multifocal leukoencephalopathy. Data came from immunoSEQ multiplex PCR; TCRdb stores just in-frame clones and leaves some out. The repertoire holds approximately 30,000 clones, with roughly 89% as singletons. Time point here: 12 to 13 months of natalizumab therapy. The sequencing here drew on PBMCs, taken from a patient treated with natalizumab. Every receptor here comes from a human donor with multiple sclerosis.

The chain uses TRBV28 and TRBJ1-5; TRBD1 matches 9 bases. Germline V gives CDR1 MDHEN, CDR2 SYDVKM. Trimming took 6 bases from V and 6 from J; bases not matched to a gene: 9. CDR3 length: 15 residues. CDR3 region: CASRSGTGFSQPQHF. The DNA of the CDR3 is TGTGCCAGCAGGTCCGGGACAGGGTTTAGTCAGCCCCAGCATTTT. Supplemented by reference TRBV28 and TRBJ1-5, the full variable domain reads DVKVTQSSRYLVKRTGEKVFLECVQDMDHENMFWYRQDPGLGLRLIYFSYDVKMKEKGDIPEGYSVSREKKERFSLILESASTNQTSMYLCASRSGTGFSQPQHFGDGTRLSIL.

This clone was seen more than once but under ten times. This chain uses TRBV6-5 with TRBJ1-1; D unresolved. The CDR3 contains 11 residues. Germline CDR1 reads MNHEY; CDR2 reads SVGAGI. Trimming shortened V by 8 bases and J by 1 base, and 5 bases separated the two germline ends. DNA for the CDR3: TGTGCCAGCGGACGGAACACTGAAGCTTTCTTT. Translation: CASGRNTEAFF.

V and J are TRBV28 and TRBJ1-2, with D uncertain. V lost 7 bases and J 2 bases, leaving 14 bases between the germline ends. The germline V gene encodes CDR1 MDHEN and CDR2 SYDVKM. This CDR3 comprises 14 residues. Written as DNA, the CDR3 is TGTGCCAGCACCGTGGTGACCCTCAACTATGGCTACACCTTC. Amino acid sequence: CASTVVTLNYGYTF.

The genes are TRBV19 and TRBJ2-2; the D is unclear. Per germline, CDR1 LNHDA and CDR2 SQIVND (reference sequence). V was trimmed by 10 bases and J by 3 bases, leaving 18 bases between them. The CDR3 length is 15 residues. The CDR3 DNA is TGTGCCACCTCCCGACGAGCCTCAGACACCGGGGAGCTGTTTTTT. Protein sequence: CATSRRASDTGELFF. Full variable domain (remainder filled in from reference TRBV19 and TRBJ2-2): DGGITQSPKYLFRKEGQNVTLSCEQNLNHDAMYWYRQDPGQGLRLIYYSQIVNDFQKGDIAEGYSVSREKKESFPLTVTSAQKNPTAFYLCATSRRASDTGELFFGEGSRLTVL.

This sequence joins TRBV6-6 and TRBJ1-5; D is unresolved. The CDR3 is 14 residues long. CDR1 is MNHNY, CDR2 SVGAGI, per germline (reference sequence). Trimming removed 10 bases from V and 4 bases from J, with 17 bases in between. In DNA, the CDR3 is TGTGCCACCCGAACAGAAGGGAGGAATCAGCCCCAGCATTTT. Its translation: CATRTEGRNQPQHF.

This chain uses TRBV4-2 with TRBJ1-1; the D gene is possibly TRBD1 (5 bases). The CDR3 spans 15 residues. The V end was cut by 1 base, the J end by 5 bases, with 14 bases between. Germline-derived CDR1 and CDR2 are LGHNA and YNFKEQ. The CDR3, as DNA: TGTGCCAGCAGCCAAGGAGGGCAGGGCCGAACTGAAGCTTTCTTT. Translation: CASSQGGQGRTEAFF.

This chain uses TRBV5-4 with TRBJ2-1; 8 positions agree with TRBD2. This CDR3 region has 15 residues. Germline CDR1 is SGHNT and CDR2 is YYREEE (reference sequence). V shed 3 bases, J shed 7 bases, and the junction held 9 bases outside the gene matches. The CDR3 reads CASSWSGGGRNEQFF. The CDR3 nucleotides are TGTGCCAGCAGCTGGAGCGGGGGCGGGAGGAATGAGCAGTTCTTC.

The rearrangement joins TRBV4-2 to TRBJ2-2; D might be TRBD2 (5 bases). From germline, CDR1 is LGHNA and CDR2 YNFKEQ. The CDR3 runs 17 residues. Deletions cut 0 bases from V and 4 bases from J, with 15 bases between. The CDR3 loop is CASSQDPGGRGTGELFF. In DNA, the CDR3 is TGTGCCAGCAGCCAAGACCCCGGCGGTCGGGGCACCGGGGAGCTGTTTTTT.

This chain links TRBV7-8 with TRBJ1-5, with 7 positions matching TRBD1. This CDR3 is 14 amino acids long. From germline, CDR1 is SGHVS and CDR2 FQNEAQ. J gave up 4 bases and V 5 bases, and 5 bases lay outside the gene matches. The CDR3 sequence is CASSLEQGNQPQHF. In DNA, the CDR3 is TGTGCCAGCAGCCTCGAACAGGGGAATCAGCCCCAGCATTTT.

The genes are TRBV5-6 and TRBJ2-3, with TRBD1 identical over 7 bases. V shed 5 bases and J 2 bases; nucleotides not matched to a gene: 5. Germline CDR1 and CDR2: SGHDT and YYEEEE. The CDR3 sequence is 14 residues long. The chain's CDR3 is CASSTGVITDTQYF. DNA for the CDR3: TGTGCCAGCAGTACAGGGGTAATCACAGATACGCAGTATTTT.

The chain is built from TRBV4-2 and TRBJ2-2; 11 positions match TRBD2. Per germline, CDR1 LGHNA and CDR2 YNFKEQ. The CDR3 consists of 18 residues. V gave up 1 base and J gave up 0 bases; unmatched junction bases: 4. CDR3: CASSQVPSGGPNTGELFF. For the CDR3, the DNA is TGTGCCAGCAGCCAAGTTCCTAGCGGGGGGCCGAACACCGGGGAGCTGTTTTTT.

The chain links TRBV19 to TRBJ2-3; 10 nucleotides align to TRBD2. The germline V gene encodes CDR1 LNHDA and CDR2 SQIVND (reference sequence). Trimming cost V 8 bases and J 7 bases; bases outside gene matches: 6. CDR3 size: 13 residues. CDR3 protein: CASHRAGGNTQYF. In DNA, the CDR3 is TGTGCCAGTCACAGAGCGGGGGGGAATACGCAGTATTTT.

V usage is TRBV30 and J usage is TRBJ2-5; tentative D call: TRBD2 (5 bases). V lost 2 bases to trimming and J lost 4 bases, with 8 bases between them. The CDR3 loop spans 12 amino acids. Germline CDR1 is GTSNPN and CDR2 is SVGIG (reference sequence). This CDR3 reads CAWSTLGETQYF. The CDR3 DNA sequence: TGTGCCTGGAGTACACTAGGAGAGACCCAGTACTTC. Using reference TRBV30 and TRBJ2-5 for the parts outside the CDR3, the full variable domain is SQTIHQWPATLVQPVGSPLSLECTVEGTSNPNLYWYRQAAGRGLQLLFYSVGIGQISSEVPQNLSASRPQDRQFILSSKKLLLSDSGFYLCAWSTLGETQYFGPGTRLLVL.

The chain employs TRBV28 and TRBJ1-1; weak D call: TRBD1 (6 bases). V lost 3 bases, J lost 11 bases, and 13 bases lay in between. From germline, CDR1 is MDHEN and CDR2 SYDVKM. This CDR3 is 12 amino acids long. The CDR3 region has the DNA TGTGCCAGCAGTTTCTGGGGGGCGAGGGCTTTCTTT. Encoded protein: CASSFWGARAFF.

This CDR3 is CASSFTGLSYEQYF. The DNA for the CDR3 is TGCGCCAGCAGCTTTACAGGGTTATCCTACGAGCAGTACTTC. V and J are TRBV5-1 and TRBJ2-7, with D possibly being TRBD1 (6 bases). CDR3 length: 14 amino acids. V lost 2 bases and J lost 1, with 10 bases in between. CDR1 SGHRS and CDR2 YFSETQ come from the germline V gene. The variable domain in full, completed from reference TRBV5-1 and TRBJ2-7, reads KAGVTQTPRYLIKTRGQQVTLSCSPISGHRSVSWYQQTPGQGLQFLFEYFSETQRNKGNFPGRFSGRQFSNSRSEMNVSTLELGDSALYLCASSFTGLSYEQYFGPGTRLTVT.

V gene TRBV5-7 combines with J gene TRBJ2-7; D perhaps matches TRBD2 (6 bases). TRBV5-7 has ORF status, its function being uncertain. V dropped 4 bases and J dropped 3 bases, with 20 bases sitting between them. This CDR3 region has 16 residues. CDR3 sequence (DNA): TGTGCCAGCAGCGCACTACTCGGCGGGGCCAGCTACGAGCAGTACTTC. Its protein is CASSALLGGASYEQYF.

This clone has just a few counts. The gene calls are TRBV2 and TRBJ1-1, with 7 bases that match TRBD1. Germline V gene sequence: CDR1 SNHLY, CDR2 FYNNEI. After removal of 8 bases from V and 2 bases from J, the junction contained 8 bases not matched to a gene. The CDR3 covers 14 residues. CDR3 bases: TGTGCCAGCGAGTCAGGGGGGGGAAACACTGAAGCTTTCTTT. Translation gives CASESGGGNTEAFF.

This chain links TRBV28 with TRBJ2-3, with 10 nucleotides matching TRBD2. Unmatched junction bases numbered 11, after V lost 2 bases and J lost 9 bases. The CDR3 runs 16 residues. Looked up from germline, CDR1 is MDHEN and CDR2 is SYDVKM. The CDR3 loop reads CASSLSGVLAGETQYF. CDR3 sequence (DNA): TGTGCCAGCAGTTTAAGCGGTGTCCTAGCGGGGGAAACGCAGTATTTT.

The CDR3 region has the DNA TGTGCCAGCAGCTTAGACAGGGGCTCCTACAATGAGCAGTTCTTC. Protein: CASSLDRGSYNEQFF. The rearrangement links TRBV7-8 to TRBJ2-1; 7 nucleotides match TRBD1. Looked up from germline, CDR1 is SGHVS and CDR2 is FQNEAQ. Trimming took 1 base from V and 0 from J; bases not matched to a gene: 0. The CDR3 loop spans 15 amino acids.

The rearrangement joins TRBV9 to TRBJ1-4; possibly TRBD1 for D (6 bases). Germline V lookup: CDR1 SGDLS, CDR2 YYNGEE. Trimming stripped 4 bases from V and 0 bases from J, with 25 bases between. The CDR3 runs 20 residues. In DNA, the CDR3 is TGTGCCAGCAGCACTACCGGTCGGACAGCCACTATTGCAACTAATGAAAAACTGTTTTTT. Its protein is CASSTTGRTATIATNEKLFF.

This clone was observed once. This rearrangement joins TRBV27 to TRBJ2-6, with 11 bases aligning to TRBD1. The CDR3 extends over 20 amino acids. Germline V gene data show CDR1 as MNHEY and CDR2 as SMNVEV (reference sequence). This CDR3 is CVQSGTGGAPLKLRANVLTF. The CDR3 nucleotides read TGTGTCCAGTCCGGGACAGGGGGAGCCCCACTAAAATTGAGGGCCAACGTCCTGACTTTC.

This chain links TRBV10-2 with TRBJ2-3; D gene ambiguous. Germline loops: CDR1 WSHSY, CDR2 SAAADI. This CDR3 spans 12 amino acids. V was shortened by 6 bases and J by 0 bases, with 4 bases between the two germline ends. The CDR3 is CASRGSTDTQYF. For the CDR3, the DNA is TGCGCCAGCAGGGGTAGCACAGATACGCAGTATTTT.

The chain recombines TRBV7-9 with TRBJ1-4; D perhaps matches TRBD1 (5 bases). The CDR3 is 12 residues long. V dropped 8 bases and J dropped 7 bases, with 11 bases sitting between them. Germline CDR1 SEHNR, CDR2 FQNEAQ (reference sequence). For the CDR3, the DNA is TGTGCCAGCTCACCAGGGACTGAAAAACTGTTTTTT. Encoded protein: CASSPGTEKLFF.

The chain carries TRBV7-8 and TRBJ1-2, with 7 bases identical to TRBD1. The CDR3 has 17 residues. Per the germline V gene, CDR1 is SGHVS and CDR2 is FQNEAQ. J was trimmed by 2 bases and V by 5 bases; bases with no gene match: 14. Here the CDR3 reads CASSLNGAGTVNYGYTF. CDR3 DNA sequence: TGTGCCAGCAGCCTCAACGGAGCCGGGACAGTGAACTATGGCTACACCTTC.

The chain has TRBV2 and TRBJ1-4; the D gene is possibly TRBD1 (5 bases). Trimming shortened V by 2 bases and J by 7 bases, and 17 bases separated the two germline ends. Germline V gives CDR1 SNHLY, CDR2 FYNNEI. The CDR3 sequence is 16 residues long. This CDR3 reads CASSELAGFLAEKLFF. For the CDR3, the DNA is TGTGCCAGCAGTGAATTGGCAGGGTTTCTCGCTGAAAAACTGTTTTTT.

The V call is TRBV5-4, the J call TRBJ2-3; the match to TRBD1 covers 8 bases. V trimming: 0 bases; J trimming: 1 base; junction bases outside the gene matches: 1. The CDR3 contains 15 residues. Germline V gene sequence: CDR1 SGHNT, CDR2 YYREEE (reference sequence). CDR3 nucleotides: TGTGCCAGCAGCTTGGCCAGGGGGCGCACAGATACGCAGTATTTT. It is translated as CASSLARGRTDTQYF.

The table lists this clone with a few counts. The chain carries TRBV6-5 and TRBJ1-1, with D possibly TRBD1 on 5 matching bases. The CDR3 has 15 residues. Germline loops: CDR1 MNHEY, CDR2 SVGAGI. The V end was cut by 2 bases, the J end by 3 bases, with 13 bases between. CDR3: CASSYTLDKDTEAFF. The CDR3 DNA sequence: TGTGCCAGCAGTTACACCCTGGACAAGGACACTGAAGCTTTCTTT.

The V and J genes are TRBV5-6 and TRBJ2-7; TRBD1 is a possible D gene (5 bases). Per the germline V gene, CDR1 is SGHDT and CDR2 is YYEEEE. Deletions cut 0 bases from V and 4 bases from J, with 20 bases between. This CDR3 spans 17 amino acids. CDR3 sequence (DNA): TGTGCCAGCAGCTTGGCCCGTATCGGCAGGGTGAATTACGAGCAGTACTTC. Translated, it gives CASSLARIGRVNYEQYF.

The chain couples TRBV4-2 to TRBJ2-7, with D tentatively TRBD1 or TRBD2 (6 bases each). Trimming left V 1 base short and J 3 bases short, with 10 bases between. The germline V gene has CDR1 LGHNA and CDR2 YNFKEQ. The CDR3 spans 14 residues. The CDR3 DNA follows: TGTGCCAGCAGCCAAGTAGGAGGGGGCTACGAGCAGTACTTC. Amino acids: CASSQVGGGYEQYF.